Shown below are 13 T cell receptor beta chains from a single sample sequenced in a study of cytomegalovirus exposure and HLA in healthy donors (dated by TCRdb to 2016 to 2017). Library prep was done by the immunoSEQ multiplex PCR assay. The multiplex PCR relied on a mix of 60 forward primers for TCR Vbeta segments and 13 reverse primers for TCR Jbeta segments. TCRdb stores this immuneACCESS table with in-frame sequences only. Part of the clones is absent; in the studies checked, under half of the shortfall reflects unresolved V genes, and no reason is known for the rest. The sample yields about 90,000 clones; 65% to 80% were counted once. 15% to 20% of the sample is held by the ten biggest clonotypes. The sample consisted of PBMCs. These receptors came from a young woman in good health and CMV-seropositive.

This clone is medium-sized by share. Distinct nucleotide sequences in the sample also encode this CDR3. CDR3 region: CASSAGGNYGYTF. The CDR3 DNA reads as TGTGCCAGCAGCGCGGGGGGGAACTATGGCTACACCTTC. V usage is TRBV6-4 and J usage is TRBJ1-2; possibly TRBD1 for D (5 bases). V lost 6 bases to trimming and J lost 2 bases, with 10 bases between them. The CDR3 has 13 amino acids. Germline values: CDR1 MRHNA, CDR2 SNTAGT.

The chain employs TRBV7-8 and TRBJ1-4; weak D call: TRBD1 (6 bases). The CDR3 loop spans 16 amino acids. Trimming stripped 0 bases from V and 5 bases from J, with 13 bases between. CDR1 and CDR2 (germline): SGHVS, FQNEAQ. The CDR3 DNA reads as TGTGCCAGCAGCTTAGCCGGACAGTCATACAATGAAAAACTGTTTTTT. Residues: CASSLAGQSYNEKLFF.

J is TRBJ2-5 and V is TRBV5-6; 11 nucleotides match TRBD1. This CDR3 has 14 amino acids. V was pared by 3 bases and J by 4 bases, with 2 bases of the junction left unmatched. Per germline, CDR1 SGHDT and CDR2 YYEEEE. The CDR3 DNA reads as TGTGCCAGCAGCTGGGACAGGGGGTCAGAGACCCAGTACTTC. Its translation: CASSWDRGSETQYF.

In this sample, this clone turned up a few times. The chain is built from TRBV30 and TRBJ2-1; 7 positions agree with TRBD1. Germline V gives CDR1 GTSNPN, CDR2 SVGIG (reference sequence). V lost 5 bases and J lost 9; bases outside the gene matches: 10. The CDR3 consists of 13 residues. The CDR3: CAWGAGGPAEQFF. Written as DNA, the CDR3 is TGTGCCTGGGGGGCAGGGGGACCCGCTGAGCAGTTCTTC.

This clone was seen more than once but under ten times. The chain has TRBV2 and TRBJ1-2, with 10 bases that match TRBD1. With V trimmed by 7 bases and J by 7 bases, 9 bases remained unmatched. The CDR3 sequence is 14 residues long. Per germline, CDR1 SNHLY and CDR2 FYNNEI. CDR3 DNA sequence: TGTGCCAGCACCGCGGGACAGGGGATTGGTGGCTACACCTTC. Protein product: CASTAGQGIGGYTF.

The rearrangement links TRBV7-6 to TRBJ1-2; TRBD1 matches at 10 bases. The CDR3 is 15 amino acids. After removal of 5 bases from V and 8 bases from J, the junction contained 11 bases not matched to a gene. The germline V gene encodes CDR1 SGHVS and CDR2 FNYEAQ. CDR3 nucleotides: TGTGCCAGCAGCCCGGGGACAGGGGTCTGGGGGGGCTACACCTTC. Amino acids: CASSPGTGVWGGYTF.

The CDR3 region has the DNA TGTGCCAGCAGCTTAGAGCTGGCCGGGGTCCCCTACGAGCAGTACTTC. This translates into CASSLELAGVPYEQYF. The chain joins TRBV7-2 to TRBJ2-7; tentative D call: TRBD2 (5 bases). Germline assignment: CDR1 SGHTA and CDR2 FQGNSA. The CDR3 loop spans 16 amino acids. Trimming took 1 base from V and 2 from J, leaving 15 bases between them.

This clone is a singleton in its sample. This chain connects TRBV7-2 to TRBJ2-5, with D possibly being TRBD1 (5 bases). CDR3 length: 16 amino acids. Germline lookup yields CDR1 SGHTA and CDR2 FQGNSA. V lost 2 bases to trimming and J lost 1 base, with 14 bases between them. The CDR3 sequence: CASSLRGPGPQETQYF. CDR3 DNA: TGTGCCAGCAGCTTAAGGGGCCCTGGGCCCCAAGAGACCCAGTACTTC. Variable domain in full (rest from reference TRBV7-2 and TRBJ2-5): GAGVSQSPSNKVTEKGKDVELRCDPISGHTALYWYRQSLGQGLEFLIYFQGNSAPDKSGLPSDRFSAERTGGSVSTLTIQRTQQEDSAVYLCASSLRGPGPQETQYFGPGTRLLVL.

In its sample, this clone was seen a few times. The DNA for the CDR3 is TGTGCCAGTAGTAACCCTAGGGGTGAACAGACCTACACCGGGGAGCTGTTTTTT. It translates to CASSNPRGEQTYTGELFF. The rearrangement uses TRBV19 and TRBJ2-2; tentative D call: TRBD1 (5 bases). Germline V CDR1 and CDR2: LNHDA, SQIVND (reference sequence). The CDR3 is 18 amino acids. V was shortened by 4 bases and J by 3 bases, with 21 bases between the two germline ends.

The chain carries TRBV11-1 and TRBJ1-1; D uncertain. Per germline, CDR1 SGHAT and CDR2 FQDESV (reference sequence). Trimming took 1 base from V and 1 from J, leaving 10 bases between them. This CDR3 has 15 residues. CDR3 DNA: TGTGCCAGCAGCTTAGGGGCAGCCGAGAACACTGAAGCTTTCTTT. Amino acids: CASSLGAAENTEAFF.

The CDR3 here is CASSVGARSETQYF. In nucleotides, the CDR3 is TGTGCCAGCAGTGTTGGGGCCCGCTCAGAGACCCAGTACTTC. The V gene is TRBV2, the J gene TRBJ2-5, with D tentatively TRBD1 (5 bases). CDR3 length: 14 amino acids. From germline, CDR1 is SNHLY and CDR2 FYNNEI. V was shortened by 4 bases and J by 4 bases, with 13 bases between the two germline ends.

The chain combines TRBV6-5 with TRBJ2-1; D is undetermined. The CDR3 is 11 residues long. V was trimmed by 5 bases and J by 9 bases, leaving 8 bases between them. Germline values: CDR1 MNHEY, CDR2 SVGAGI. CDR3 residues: CASSTLGEQFF. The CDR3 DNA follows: TGTGCCAGCAGTACCCTAGGTGAGCAGTTCTTC.

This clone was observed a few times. The CDR3 DNA follows: TGCGCCAGCAGCTGGAATACCGGGACAGGGAACACTGAAGCTTTCTTT. Translating gives CASSWNTGTGNTEAFF. The chain employs TRBV5-1 and TRBJ1-1, with 8 bases matching TRBD1. Germline V lookup: CDR1 SGHRS, CDR2 YFSETQ. With V trimmed by 3 bases and J by 1 base, 8 bases remained unmatched. This CDR3 spans 16 amino acids.